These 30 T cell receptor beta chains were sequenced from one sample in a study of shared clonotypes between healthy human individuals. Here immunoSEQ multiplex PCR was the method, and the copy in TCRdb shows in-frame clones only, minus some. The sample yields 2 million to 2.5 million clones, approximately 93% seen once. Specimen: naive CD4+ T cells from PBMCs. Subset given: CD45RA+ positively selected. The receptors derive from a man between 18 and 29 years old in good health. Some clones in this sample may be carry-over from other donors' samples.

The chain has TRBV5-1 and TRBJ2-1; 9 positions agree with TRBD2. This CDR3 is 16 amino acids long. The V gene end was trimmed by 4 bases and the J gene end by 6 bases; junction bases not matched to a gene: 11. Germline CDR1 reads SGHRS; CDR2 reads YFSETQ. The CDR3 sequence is CASSIQAGGVGNEQFF. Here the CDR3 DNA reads TGCGCCAGCAGCATACAAGCGGGAGGCGTTGGCAATGAGCAGTTCTTC. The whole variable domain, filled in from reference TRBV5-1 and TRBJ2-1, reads KAGVTQTPRYLIKTRGQQVTLSCSPISGHRSVSWYQQTPGQGLQFLFEYFSETQRNKGNFPGRFSGRQFSNSRSEMNVSTLELGDSALYLCASSIQAGGVGNEQFFGPGTRLTVL.

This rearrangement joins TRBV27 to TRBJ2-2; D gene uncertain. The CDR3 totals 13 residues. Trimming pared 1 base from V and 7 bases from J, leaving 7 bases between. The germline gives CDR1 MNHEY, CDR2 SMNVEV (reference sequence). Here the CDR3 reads CASSLYGDGELFF. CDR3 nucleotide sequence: TGTGCCAGCAGTTTATATGGGGACGGGGAGCTGTTTTTT.

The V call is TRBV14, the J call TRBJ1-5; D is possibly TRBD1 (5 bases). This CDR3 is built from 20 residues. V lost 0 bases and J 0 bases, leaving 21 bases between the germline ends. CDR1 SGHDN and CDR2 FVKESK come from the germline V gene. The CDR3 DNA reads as TGTGCCAGCAGCCAAGATCACATCGGGGGAGGCGTTTATAGCAATCAGCCCCAGCATTTT. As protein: CASSQDHIGGGVYSNQPQHF.

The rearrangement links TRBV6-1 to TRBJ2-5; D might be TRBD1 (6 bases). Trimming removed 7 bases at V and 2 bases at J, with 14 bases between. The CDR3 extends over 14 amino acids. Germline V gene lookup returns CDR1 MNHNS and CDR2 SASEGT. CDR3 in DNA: TGTGCCAGCAATACCAGGGGTTGGCAAGAGACCCAGTACTTC. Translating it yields CASNTRGWQETQYF.

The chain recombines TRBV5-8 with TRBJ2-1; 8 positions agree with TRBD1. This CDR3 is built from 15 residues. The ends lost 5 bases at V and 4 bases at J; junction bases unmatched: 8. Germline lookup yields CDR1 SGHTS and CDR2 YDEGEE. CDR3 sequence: CASSRDRTIYNEQFF. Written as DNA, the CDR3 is TGTGCCAGCAGTCGGGACAGGACAATTTACAATGAGCAGTTCTTC. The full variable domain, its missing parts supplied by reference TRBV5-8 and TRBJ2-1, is EAGVTQSPTHLIKTRGQQATLRCSPISGHTSVYWYQQALGLGLQFLLWYDEGEERNRGNFPPRFSGRQFPNYSSELNVNALELEDSALYLCASSRDRTIYNEQFFGPGTRLTVL.

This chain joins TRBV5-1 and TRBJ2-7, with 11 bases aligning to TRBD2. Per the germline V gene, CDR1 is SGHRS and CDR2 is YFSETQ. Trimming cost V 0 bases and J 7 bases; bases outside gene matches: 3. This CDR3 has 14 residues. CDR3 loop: CASSLALAGVEQYF. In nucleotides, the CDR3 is TGCGCCAGCAGCTTGGCACTAGCGGGAGTTGAGCAGTACTTC. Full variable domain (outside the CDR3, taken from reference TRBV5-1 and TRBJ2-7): KAGVTQTPRYLIKTRGQQVTLSCSPISGHRSVSWYQQTPGQGLQFLFEYFSETQRNKGNFPGRFSGRQFSNSRSEMNVSTLELGDSALYLCASSLALAGVEQYFGPGTRLTVT.

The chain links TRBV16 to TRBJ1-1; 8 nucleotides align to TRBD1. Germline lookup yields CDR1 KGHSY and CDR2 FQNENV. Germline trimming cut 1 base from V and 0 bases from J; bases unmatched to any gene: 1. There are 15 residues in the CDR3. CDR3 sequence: CASSQWGQVNTEAFF. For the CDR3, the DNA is TGTGCCAGCAGCCAATGGGGACAGGTGAACACTGAAGCTTTCTTT.

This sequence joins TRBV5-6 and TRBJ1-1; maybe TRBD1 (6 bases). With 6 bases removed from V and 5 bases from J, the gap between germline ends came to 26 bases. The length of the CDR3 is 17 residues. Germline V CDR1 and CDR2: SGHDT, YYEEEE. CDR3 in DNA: TGTGCCAGCAACTTTTGGCCATCTGGACAGTGGAGGACTGAAGCTTTCTTT. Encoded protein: CASNFWPSGQWRTEAFF.

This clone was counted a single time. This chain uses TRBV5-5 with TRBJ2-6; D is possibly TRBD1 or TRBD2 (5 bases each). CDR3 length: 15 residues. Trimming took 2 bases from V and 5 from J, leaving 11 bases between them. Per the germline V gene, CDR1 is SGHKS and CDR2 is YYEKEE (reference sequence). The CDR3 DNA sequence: TGTGCCAGCAGCTTAGTCGGGGCTCGGGCCAACGTCCTGACTTTC. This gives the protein CASSLVGARANVLTF.

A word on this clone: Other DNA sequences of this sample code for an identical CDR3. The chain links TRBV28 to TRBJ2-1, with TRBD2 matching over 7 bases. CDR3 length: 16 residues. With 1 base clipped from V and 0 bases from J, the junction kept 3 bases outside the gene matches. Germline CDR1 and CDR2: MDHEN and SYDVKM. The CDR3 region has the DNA TGTGCCAGCAGTTTATTTGGCGGGAGCTCCTACAATGAGCAGTTCTTC. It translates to CASSLFGGSSYNEQFF.

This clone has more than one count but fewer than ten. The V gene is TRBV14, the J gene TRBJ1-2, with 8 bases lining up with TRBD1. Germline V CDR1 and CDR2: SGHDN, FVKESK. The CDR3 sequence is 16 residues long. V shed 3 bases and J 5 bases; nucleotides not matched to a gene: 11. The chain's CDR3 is CASSQDRDRISYGYTF. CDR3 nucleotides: TGTGCCAGCAGCCAGGACCGGGACAGGATATCTTATGGCTACACCTTC.

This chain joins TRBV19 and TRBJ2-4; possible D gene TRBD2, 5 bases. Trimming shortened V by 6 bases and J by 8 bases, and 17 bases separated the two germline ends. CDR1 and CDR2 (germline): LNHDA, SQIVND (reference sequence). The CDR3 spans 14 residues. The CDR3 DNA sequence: TGTGCCAGTAGCGGCGGGTGGGCGGGTGACATTCAGTACTTC. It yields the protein CASSGGWAGDIQYF.

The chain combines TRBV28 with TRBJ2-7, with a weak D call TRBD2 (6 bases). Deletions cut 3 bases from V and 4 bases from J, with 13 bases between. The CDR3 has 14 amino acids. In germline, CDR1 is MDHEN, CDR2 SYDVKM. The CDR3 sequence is CASSFSGIGYEQYF. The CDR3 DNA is TGTGCCAGCAGTTTTAGCGGAATCGGTTACGAGCAGTACTTC.

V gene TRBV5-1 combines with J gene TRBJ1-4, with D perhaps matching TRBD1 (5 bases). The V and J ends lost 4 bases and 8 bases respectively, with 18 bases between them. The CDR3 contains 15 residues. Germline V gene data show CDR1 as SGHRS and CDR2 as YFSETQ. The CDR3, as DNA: TGCGCCAGCAGCCCCTACTCCCGAGGGGAGGAAAAACTGTTTTTT. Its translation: CASSPYSRGEEKLFF.

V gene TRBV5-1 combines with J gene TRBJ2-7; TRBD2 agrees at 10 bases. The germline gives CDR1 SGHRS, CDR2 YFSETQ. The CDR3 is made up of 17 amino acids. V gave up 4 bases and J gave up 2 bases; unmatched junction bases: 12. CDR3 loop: CASSQTAGGTFPYEQYF. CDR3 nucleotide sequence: TGCGCCAGCAGCCAGACAGCGGGAGGGACCTTTCCCTACGAGCAGTACTTC.

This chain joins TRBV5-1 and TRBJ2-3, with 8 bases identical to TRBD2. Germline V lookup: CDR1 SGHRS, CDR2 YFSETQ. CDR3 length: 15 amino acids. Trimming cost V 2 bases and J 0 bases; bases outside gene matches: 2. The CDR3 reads CASSLERGSTDTQYF. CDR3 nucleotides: TGCGCCAGCAGCTTAGAGCGGGGGAGCACAGATACGCAGTATTTT.

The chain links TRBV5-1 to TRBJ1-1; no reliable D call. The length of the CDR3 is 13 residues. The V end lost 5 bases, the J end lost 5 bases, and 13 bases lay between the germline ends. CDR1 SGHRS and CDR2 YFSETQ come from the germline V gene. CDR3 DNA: TGCGCCAGCAGTCCCGGGAGGGCTACTGAAGCTTTCTTT. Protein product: CASSPGRATEAFF.

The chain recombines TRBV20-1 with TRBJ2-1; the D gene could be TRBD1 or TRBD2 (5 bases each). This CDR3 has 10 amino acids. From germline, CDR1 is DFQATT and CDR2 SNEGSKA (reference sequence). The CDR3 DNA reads TGCGCTACGGGGCGGGTTGAGCAGTTCTTC. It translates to CATGRVEQFF.

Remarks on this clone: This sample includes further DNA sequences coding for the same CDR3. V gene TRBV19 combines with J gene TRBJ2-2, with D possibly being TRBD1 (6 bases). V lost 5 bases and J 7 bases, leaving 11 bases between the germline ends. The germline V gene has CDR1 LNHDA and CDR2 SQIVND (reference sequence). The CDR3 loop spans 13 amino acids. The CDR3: CASSVTGSGELFF. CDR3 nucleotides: TGTGCCAGTAGTGTCACAGGGAGCGGGGAGCTGTTTTTT.

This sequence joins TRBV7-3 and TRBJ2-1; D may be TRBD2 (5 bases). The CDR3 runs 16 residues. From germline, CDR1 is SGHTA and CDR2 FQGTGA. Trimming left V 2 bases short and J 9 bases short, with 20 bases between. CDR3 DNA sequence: TGTGCCAGCAGCTTACAGGCTAGCCCCCCCCGGGGTGAGCAGTTCTTC. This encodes CASSLQASPPRGEQFF.

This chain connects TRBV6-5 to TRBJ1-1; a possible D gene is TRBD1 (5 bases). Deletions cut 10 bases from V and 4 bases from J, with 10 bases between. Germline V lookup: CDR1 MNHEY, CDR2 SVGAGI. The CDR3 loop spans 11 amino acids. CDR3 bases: TGTGCCATCAGGGAGGGCACTGAAGCTTTCTTT. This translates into CAIREGTEAFF.

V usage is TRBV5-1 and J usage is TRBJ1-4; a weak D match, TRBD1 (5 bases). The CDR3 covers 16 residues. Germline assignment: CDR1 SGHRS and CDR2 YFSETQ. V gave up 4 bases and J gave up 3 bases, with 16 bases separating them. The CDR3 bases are TGCGCCAGCAGCGAGGGTCAGTGGGGGGCTAATGAAAAACTGTTTTTT. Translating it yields CASSEGQWGANEKLFF.

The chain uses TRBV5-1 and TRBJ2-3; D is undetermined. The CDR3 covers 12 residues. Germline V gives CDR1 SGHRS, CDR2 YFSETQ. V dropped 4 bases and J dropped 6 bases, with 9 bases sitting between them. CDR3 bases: TGCGCCAGCAGCCAGCTAGGTGATACGCAGTATTTT. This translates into CASSQLGDTQYF.

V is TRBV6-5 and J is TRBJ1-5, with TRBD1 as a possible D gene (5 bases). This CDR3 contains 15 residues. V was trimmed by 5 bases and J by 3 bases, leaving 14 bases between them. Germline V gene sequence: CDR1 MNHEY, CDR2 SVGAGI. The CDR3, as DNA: TGTGCCAGCAGTGTGTTGGGGCCCCCCAATCAGCCCCAGCATTTT. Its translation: CASSVLGPPNQPQHF.

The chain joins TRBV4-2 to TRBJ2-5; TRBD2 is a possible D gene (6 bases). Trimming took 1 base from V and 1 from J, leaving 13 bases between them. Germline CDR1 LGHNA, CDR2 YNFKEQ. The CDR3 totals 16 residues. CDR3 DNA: TGTGCCAGCAGCCAAGCAAGCGGAGGGCGCCAAGAGACCCAGTACTTC. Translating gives CASSQASGGRQETQYF.

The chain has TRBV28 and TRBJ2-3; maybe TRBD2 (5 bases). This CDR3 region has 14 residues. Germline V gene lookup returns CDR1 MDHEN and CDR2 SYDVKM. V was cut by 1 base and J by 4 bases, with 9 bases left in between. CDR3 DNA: TGTGCCAGCAGTTTATCGGCGGGCCCAGATACGCAGTATTTT. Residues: CASSLSAGPDTQYF.

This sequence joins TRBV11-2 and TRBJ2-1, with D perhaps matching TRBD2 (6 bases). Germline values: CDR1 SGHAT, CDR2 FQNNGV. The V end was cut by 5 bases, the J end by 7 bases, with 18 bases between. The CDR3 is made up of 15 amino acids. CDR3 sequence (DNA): TGTGCCAGCAGCGGAGACCCGGGAGCTAAGAATGAGCAGTTCTTC. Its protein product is CASSGDPGAKNEQFF.

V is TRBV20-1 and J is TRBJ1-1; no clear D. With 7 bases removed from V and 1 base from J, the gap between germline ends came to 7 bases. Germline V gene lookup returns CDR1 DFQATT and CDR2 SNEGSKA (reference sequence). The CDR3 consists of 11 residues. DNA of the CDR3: TGCAGTGTTTTCCCGAACACTGAAGCTTTCTTT. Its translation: CSVFPNTEAFF.

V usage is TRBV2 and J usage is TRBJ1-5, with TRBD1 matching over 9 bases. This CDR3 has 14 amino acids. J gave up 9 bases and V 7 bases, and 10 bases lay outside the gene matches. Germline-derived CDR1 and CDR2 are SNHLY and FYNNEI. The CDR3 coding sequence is TGTGCCAGCAATTTTGACAGGGGGGTGTCGCCCCAGCATTTT. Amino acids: CASNFDRGVSPQHF.

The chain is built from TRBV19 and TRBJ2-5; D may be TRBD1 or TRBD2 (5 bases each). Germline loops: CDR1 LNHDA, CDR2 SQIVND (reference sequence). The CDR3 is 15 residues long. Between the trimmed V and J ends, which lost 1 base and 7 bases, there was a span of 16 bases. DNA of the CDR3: TGTGCCAGTAGTATAGGGGACGGACCTCTGGGGACCCAGTACTTC. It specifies CASSIGDGPLGTQYF.